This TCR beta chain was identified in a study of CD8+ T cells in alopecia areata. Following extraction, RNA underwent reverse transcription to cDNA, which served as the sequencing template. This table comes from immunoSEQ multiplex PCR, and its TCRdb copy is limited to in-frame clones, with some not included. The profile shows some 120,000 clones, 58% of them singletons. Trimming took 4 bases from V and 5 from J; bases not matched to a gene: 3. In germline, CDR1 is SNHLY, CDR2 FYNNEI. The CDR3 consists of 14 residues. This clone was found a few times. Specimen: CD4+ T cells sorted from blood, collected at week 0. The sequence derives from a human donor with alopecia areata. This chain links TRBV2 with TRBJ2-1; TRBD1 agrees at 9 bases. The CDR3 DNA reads TGTGCCAGCAGTGCAGGGACAGGGAACAATGAGCAGTTCTTC. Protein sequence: CASSAGTGNNEQFF. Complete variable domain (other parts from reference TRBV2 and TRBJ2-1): EPEVTQTPSHQVTQMGQEVILRCVPISNHLYFYWYRQILGQKVEFLVSFYNNEISEKSEIFDDQFSVERPDGSNFTLKIRSTKLEDSAMYFCASSAGTGNNEQFFGPGTRLTVL.